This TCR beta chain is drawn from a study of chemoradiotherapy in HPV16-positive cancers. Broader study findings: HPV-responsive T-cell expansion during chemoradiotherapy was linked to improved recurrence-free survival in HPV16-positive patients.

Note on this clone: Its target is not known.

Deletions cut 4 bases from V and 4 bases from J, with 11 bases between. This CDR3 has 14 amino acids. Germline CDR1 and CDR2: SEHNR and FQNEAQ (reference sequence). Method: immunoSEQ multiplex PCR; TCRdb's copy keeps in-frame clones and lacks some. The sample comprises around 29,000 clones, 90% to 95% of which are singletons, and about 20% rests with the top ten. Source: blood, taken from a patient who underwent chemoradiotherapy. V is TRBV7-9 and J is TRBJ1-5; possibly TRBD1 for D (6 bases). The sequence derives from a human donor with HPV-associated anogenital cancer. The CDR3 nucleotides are TGTGCCAGCAGCTCTAACAGGGCAAATCAGCCCCAGCATTTT. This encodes CASSSNRANQPQHF.